Listed below are T cell receptor beta chains from one sample, sequenced in a study of T cells after yellow fever vaccination. One entry per CDR3 protein results from TCRdb running MiXCR on the 5' RACE reads. The repertoire consists of a few hundred thousand distinct CDR3 sequences, with about 8.3% occurring once and the leading ten covering approximately 15%. The sequencing here drew on PBMCs, taken about 41 days after the first yellow fever vaccination. All receptors derive from a man aged 18-30 years who received the YFV17D yellow fever vaccine. Both conserved end residues are part of each CDR3. The D gene is left open where the match is weak. Clone size is given for some rows only: seen once, a few or many times, or a class if the clone is expanded.

D,size,V,J,DNA,CDR3
NA,NA,TRBV7-9,TRBJ2-5,TGTGCCAGCAGCTCCCATAAGAAGACCCAGTACTTC,CASSSHKKTQYF
NA,NA,TRBV24-1,TRBJ1-5,TGTGCCACCAGTGATTGGGGGGTTTTTCAGCCCCTGCATTTT,CATSDWGVFQPLHF
NA,many,TRBV7-8,TRBJ2-2,TGTGCCAGCACCCAAGGTGGGGCCGGGGGCACCGGGGAGCTGTTTTTT,CASTQGGAGGTGELFF
TRBD1,many,TRBV12-3/TRBV12-4,TRBJ2-4,TGTGCCAGCAGACGGACAGGGGGCTTGGACATTCAGTACTTC,CASRRTGGLDIQYF
NA,few,TRBV19,TRBJ1-2,TGTGCCAGTAACCAGGGCGAGGGCTACACCTTC,CASNQGEGYTF
NA,few,TRBV5-1,TRBJ2-2,TGCGCCAGCGCGCGTATCTTGTCCTCGAACACCGGGGAGCTGTTTTTT,CASARILSSNTGELFF
NA,NA,TRBV11-2,TRBJ2-3,TGTGCCAGCAGCAACCCGGGCAGTTTTTATACGCAGTATTTT,CASSNPGSFYTQYF
NA,few,TRBV7-9,TRBJ2-3,TGTGCCAGCATCCCCGCCGCCTCGGGGCGGGATACGCAGTATTTT,CASIPAASGRDTQYF
NA,NA,TRBV12-3/TRBV12-4,TRBJ1-4,TGTGCCAGCAGTTTAGGGTCGAATGAAAAACTGTTTTTT,CASSLGSNEKLFF
NA,NA,TRBV7-2,TRBJ1-2,TGTGCCAGCAGCTTAGCTAGTATTAACTATGGCTACACCTTC,CASSLASINYGYTF
TRBD1,NA,TRBV9,TRBJ1-2,TGTGCCAGCAGCGTAACGACAGGGTCAGTAGGCTACACCTTC,CASSVTTGSVGYTF
TRBD2,NA,TRBV20-1,TRBJ2-5,TGCAGTGCTAGAGTGAGGACCGGGGGGGGGACCCAGTACTTC,CSARVRTGGGTQYF
NA,NA,TRBV14,TRBJ1-1,TGTGCCAGCAGCCCCTGGGGTTACTCTGAAGCTTTCTTT,CASSPWGYSEAFF
NA,few,TRBV20-1,TRBJ1-2,TGCAGTCCCCTCAGTCCGGGCTACTATGGCTACACCTTC,CSPLSPGYYGYTF